Sequencing of this T cell receptor beta chain was carried out in a study of T cell responses to AZD1222 COVID-19 vaccine. V was shortened by 0 bases and J by 5 bases, with 11 bases between the two germline ends. CDR3 length: 14 residues. CDR1 is SEHNR and CDR2 is FQNEAQ in the germline V gene (reference sequence). TCRdb keeps only in-frame clones here, not all; method: immunoSEQ multiplex PCR. The sample carries just under 150,000 clones, approximately 89% recorded once. The sequenced sample was peripheral blood, obtained 28 days after the second AZD1222 dose. The J gene is TRBJ2-7, the V gene TRBV7-9, with D perhaps TRBD2 (5 bases). The TCR was taken from an adult who received the AZD1222 COVID-19 vaccine. CDR3: CASSLAGLANEQYF. The DNA of the CDR3 is TGTGCCAGCAGCTTAGCCGGGCTAGCAAACGAGCAGTACTTC.